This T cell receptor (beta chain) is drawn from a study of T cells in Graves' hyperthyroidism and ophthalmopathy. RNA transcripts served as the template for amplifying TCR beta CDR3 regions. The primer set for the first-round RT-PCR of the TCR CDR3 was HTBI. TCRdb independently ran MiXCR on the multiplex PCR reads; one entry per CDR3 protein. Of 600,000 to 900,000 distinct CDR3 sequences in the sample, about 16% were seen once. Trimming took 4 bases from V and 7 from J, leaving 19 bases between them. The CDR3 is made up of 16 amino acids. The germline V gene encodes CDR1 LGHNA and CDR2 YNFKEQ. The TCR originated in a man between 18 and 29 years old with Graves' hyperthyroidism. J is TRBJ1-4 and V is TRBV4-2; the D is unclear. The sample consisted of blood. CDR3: CASSLRPRGEGEKLFF. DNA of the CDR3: TGTGCCAGCAGCCTCCGGCCTCGAGGTGAGGGTGAAAAACTGTTTTTT.